The 29 T cell receptor beta chains given below trace back to one sample, sequenced in a study of glioma-infiltrating T cells after dendritic cell vaccination. Produced via immunoSEQ multiplex PCR; TCRdb's table is partial and in-frame only. The data show about 58,000 clones, about 86% seen once. Regarding time point: after dendritic cell vaccination, including at tumor progression/relapse. Material: blood, obtained after dendritic cell vaccination. Every receptor here comes from a human donor with glioblastoma.

This chain joins TRBV4-2 and TRBJ2-7, with a weak D call TRBD2 (6 bases). Germline assignment: CDR1 LGHNA and CDR2 YNFKEQ. This CDR3 spans 13 amino acids. V lost 6 bases, J lost 5 bases, and 14 bases lay in between. The CDR3 DNA is TGTGCCAGCAGGATGGAGGGGTCGGACGAGCAGTACTTC. It codes for CASRMEGSDEQYF.

V gene TRBV7-2 combines with J gene TRBJ2-5, with D perhaps TRBD1 (5 bases). V lost 4 bases and J lost 5, with 11 bases in between. CDR3 size: 13 residues. The germline CDR1 and CDR2 sequences are SGHTA and FQGNSA. The CDR3 nucleotides are TGTGCCAGCAGCTGGCAGGGATTTGAGACCCAGTACTTC. Encoded protein: CASSWQGFETQYF.

The chain recombines TRBV10-1 with TRBJ2-1; TRBD2 aligns across 13 bases. CDR1 WNHNN and CDR2 SYGVQD come from the germline V gene (reference sequence). The CDR3 is 17 amino acids. V lost 7 bases and J lost 8; bases outside the gene matches: 14. This chain's CDR3 is CASTHPLGLAGVDEQFF. For the CDR3, the DNA is TGCGCCAGCACTCACCCACTTGGACTAGCGGGGGTGGATGAGCAGTTCTTC.

This clone has only a few counts. This chain joins TRBV7-9 and TRBJ1-4; a weak D match, TRBD1 (6 bases). V shed 3 bases and J shed 5 bases, with 13 bases lying between them. CDR1 SEHNR and CDR2 FQNEAQ come from the germline V gene (reference sequence). This CDR3 has 15 residues. CDR3 bases: TGTGCCAGCAGCTTTCGCGGGAGGGGGAATGAAAAACTGTTTTTT. It translates to CASSFRGRGNEKLFF. The full variable domain, its missing parts supplied by reference TRBV7-9 and TRBJ1-4, is DTGVSQNPRHKITKRGQNVTFRCDPISEHNRLYWYRQTLGQGPEFLTYFQNEAQLEKSRLLSDRFSAERPKGSFSTLEIQRTEQGDSAMYLCASSFRGRGNEKLFFGSGTQLSVL.

The chain links TRBV18 to TRBJ2-3, with TRBD1 identical over 7 bases. The germline V gene has CDR1 KGHSH and CDR2 LQKENI. The CDR3 length is 17 residues. V dropped 5 bases and J dropped 2; count of bases not matched to a gene: 13. CDR3 residues: CASSDSGTAIITDTQYF. In nucleotides, the CDR3 is TGTGCCAGCTCAGATTCCGGGACAGCCATTATCACAGATACGCAGTATTTT.

The chain is built from TRBV4-1 and TRBJ2-7; 7 positions match TRBD2. With 4 bases clipped from V and 4 bases from J, the junction kept 13 bases outside the gene matches. The CDR3 has 16 residues. Germline CDR1 MGHRA, CDR2 YSYEKL. The CDR3 DNA reads as TGCGCCAGCAGCCGACTCGGGGGGATAGTTCGGTACGAGCAGTACTTC. The encoded protein is CASSRLGGIVRYEQYF.

This rearrangement joins TRBV9 to TRBJ2-5, with 10 bases aligning to TRBD1. The J call may be in error: the DNA end matches TRBJ2-7 better. Germline-derived CDR1 and CDR2 are SGDLS and YYNGEE. The CDR3 runs 15 residues. The CDR3 bases are TGTGCCAGCAGCGTTGGGACAGGGGACCCCTACGAGCAGTACTTC. Its protein product is CASSVGTGDPYEQYF.

The chain is built from TRBV6-5 and TRBJ2-7; TRBD2 is a possible D gene (5 bases). Germline V gene data show CDR1 as MNHEY and CDR2 as SVGAGI. V lost 8 bases, J lost 7 bases, and 15 bases lay in between. This CDR3 region has 12 residues. CDR3 loop: CASSKPSGEQYF. The DNA of the CDR3 is TGTGCCAGCTCAAAGCCCAGCGGTGAGCAGTACTTC.

The J gene is TRBJ2-3, the V gene TRBV6-5; 7 positions agree with TRBD1. The CDR3 spans 15 residues. CDR1 and CDR2 (germline): MNHEY, SVGAGI. J was trimmed by 4 bases and V by 7 bases; bases with no gene match: 11. The CDR3 region is CASTIDRARADTQYF. The CDR3 DNA is TGTGCCAGCACCATCGACAGGGCCAGAGCAGATACGCAGTATTTT.

The J gene is TRBJ1-1, the V gene TRBV2; D is unclear. Germline V gene lookup returns CDR1 SNHLY and CDR2 FYNNEI. This CDR3 comprises 12 residues. V lost 8 bases to trimming and J lost 5 bases, with 12 bases between them. This chain's CDR3 is CASGLAGTEAFF. The CDR3, as DNA: TGTGCCAGCGGGCTGGCAGGAACTGAAGCTTTCTTT. Combining the CDR3 with reference TRBV2 and TRBJ1-1 gives the whole variable domain EPEVTQTPSHQVTQMGQEVILRCVPISNHLYFYWYRQILGQKVEFLVSFYNNEISEKSEIFDDQFSVERPDGSNFTLKIRSTKLEDSAMYFCASGLAGTEAFFGQGTRLTVV.

The chain is built from TRBV10-3 and TRBJ2-7; 9 bases match TRBD1. The germline V gene encodes CDR1 ENHRY and CDR2 SYGVKD. The CDR3 spans 14 residues. Unmatched junction bases numbered 4, after V lost 6 bases and J lost 1 base. The CDR3 DNA reads as TGTGCCATCAGACGGGACAGGGAGTCCTACGAGCAGTACTTC. Translation: CAIRRDRESYEQYF.

This chain joins TRBV19 and TRBJ2-7; 7 bases fit TRBD1. The V segment lost 0 bases and the J segment 1 base; nucleotides outside the gene matches: 0. Germline V gives CDR1 LNHDA, CDR2 SQIVND (reference sequence). The CDR3 contains 14 residues. CDR3 coding DNA: TGTGCCAGTAGTATAGAGGGACAGTCCTACGAGCAGTACTTC. Amino acids: CASSIEGQSYEQYF.

The V call is TRBV7-9, the J call TRBJ2-5; no clear D. V lost 3 bases and J lost 5, with 7 bases in between. Germline CDR1 is SEHNR and CDR2 is FQNEAQ (reference sequence). CDR3 length: 12 residues. CDR3 coding DNA: TGTGCCAGCAGCTTGGGCAGGGAGACCCAGTACTTC. It is translated as CASSLGRETQYF.

The J gene is TRBJ2-2, the V gene TRBV4-1; 12 bases match TRBD2. Trimming at V came to 4 bases and at J to 5 bases, leaving 5 bases not matched to a gene. This CDR3 is built from 16 residues. Germline values: CDR1 MGHRA, CDR2 YSYEKL. This CDR3 is CASSPPSGGATGELFF. CDR3 nucleotides: TGCGCCAGCAGCCCCCCTAGCGGGGGGGCAACCGGGGAGCTGTTTTTT.

The chain couples TRBV13 to TRBJ1-2, with 10 positions matching TRBD1. V dropped 4 bases and J dropped 4; count of bases not matched to a gene: 9. The CDR3 contains 16 residues. Germline CDR1 and CDR2: PRHDT and FYEKMQ (reference sequence). The chain's CDR3 is CASSSLLTGGRYGYTF. CDR3 coding DNA: TGTGCCAGCAGCTCCCTACTGACAGGGGGCCGCTATGGCTACACCTTC.

The chain recombines TRBV11-2 with TRBJ1-3, with D possibly matching TRBD1 (6 bases). This CDR3 spans 15 amino acids. V dropped 5 bases and J dropped 0 bases, with 11 bases sitting between them. Germline values: CDR1 SGHAT, CDR2 FQNNGV. In DNA, the CDR3 is TGTGCCAGCAGCCCCGCGACAGGCTCTGGAAACACCATATATTTT. Residues: CASSPATGSGNTIYF.

This clone was picked up one time. The CDR3 nucleotides are TGTGCCTGGACCATGGACAGGGACGGACAGCCCCAGCATTTT. It yields the protein CAWTMDRDGQPQHF. This sequence joins TRBV30 and TRBJ1-5, with 8 bases that match TRBD1. The CDR3 sequence is 14 residues long. Unmatched junction bases numbered 9, after V lost 4 bases and J lost 7 bases. Germline CDR1 and CDR2: GTSNPN and SVGIG (reference sequence).

The chain recombines TRBV27 with TRBJ1-6; TRBD1 is a possible D gene (6 bases). Germline values: CDR1 MNHEY, CDR2 SMNVEV (reference sequence). V lost 0 bases and J 7 bases, leaving 10 bases between the germline ends. The CDR3 consists of 15 residues. CDR3 sequence: CASSLSRGGNSPLHF. CDR3 in DNA: TGTGCCAGCAGTTTATCCAGGGGTGGCAATTCACCCCTCCACTTT.

V is TRBV15 and J is TRBJ2-7; a possible D gene is TRBD1 (6 bases). Germline CDR1 is LNHNV and CDR2 is YYDKDF (reference sequence). The CDR3 extends over 15 amino acids. V lost 2 bases and J lost 3, with 14 bases in between. In DNA form, the CDR3 reads TGTGCCACCAGCAGACTTACAGGGATTTTCTACGAGCAGTACTTC. Translation: CATSRLTGIFYEQYF.

The chain combines TRBV5-4 with TRBJ2-5, with 12 bases lining up with TRBD2. V shed 4 bases and J 7 bases; nucleotides not matched to a gene: 11. CDR3 length equals 16 residues. From germline, CDR1 is SGHNT and CDR2 YYREEE (reference sequence). The CDR3 loop is CASSLNLAGGQLTQYF. The CDR3 coding sequence is TGTGCCAGCAGCCTCAATCTAGCGGGGGGGCAGTTGACCCAGTACTTC.

This sequence joins TRBV5-6 and TRBJ2-3, with TRBD2 matching over 11 bases. V lost 4 bases, J lost 2 bases, and 3 bases stayed unmatched. CDR1 and CDR2 (germline): SGHDT, YYEEEE. This CDR3 comprises 15 residues. The CDR3 loop is CASSQGLAATDTQYF. CDR3 DNA: TGTGCCAGCAGCCAGGGACTAGCGGCCACAGATACGCAGTATTTT.

In the case of this clone: The CDR3 does not end in the conserved phenylalanine or tryptophan, so this is likely a read error. The DNA is omitted, as the CDR3 cannot be located on it reliably, and the CDR3 follows TCRdb's listing. This chain uses TRBV29-1 with TRBJ1-1; TRBD1 is the table's D call, not checked against the DNA. Per germline, CDR1 SQVTM and CDR2 ANQGSEA. The CDR3 comprises 12 residues, both ends counted. CDR3 region: CSVSLTGEEVRV.

The chain carries TRBV27 and TRBJ2-5; the D gene is possibly TRBD2 (5 bases). The J call may be mistaken, given a closer DNA end match to TRBJ2-7. Germline CDR1 is MNHEY and CDR2 is SMNVEV (reference sequence). The CDR3 is made up of 12 amino acids. The CDR3 nucleotides are TGTGCCAGCAGATCCGGAGGCTACGAGCAGTACTTC. Translating gives CASRSGGYEQYF.

V gene TRBV29-1 combines with J gene TRBJ2-7; D perhaps matches TRBD1 (6 bases). CDR1 is SQVTM, CDR2 ANQGSEA, per germline. The germline V and J ends were trimmed by 7 bases and 2 bases, with 12 bases remaining between them. This CDR3 has 12 amino acids. This CDR3 is CSAKTGTYEQYF. The CDR3 DNA follows: TGCAGCGCCAAAACAGGGACCTACGAGCAGTACTTC.

This rearrangement joins TRBV30 to TRBJ1-4; 7 bases align to TRBD1. In germline, CDR1 is GTSNPN, CDR2 SVGIG (reference sequence). V dropped 0 bases and J dropped 10; count of bases not matched to a gene: 5. The CDR3 extends over 13 amino acids. The CDR3 DNA reads TGTGCCTGGAGTGTAACAGGGGTGGCAAAACTGTTTTTT. Its protein is CAWSVTGVAKLFF.

This clone was seen only once. V is TRBV27 and J is TRBJ1-4; D is unresolved. CDR3 size: 12 residues. Germline CDR1 is MNHEY and CDR2 is SMNVEV (reference sequence). The ends were cut back, 4 bases at V and 4 bases at J, with 4 bases in the middle. CDR3 amino acids: CASSSSNEKLFF. The CDR3 DNA reads TGTGCCAGCAGTTCCAGTAATGAAAAACTGTTTTTT.

The rearrangement uses TRBV19 and TRBJ1-1; the match to TRBD1 covers 7 bases. Unmatched junction bases numbered 29, after V lost 7 bases and J lost 0 bases. This CDR3 has 22 amino acids. Germline CDR1 reads LNHDA; CDR2 reads SQIVND (reference sequence). The CDR3 loop reads CASTSPRGQLVKRSEVNTEAFF. CDR3 in DNA: TGTGCCAGTACCTCCCCACGGGGACAGCTGGTTAAGAGGAGTGAGGTGAACACTGAAGCTTTCTTT. The full variable domain, in which reference TRBV19 and TRBJ1-1 provide the parts outside the CDR3, is DGGITQSPKYLFRKEGQNVTLSCEQNLNHDAMYWYRQDPGQGLRLIYYSQIVNDFQKGDIAEGYSVSREKKESFPLTVTSAQKNPTAFYLCASTSPRGQLVKRSEVNTEAFFGQGTRLTVV.

The rearrangement links TRBV30 to TRBJ1-3; D uncertain. V was clipped by 0 bases and J by 3 bases, with 9 bases between them. Germline assignment: CDR1 GTSNPN and CDR2 SVGIG (reference sequence). The CDR3 spans 14 residues. The CDR3 protein is CAWSVAVSGNTIYF. DNA for the CDR3: TGTGCCTGGAGTGTAGCTGTGAGTGGAAACACCATATATTTT.

The chain is built from TRBV19 and TRBJ1-5; TRBD1 agrees at 9 bases. CDR1 and CDR2 (germline): LNHDA, SQIVND (reference sequence). This CDR3 contains 17 residues. V shed 0 bases, J shed 0 bases, and the junction held 3 bases outside the gene matches. CDR3 sequence: CASSIETGGHSNQPQHF. The DNA for the CDR3 is TGTGCCAGTAGTATAGAGACAGGGGGACATAGCAATCAGCCCCAGCATTTT.